These 8 T cell receptor beta chains share one sample of origin, sequenced in a study of shared clonotypes between healthy human individuals. Profiled with immunoSEQ multiplex PCR; TCRdb holds only in-frame clones, not every one. The repertoire has about 2.4 million clones, around 94% of them found once; the top ten carry over 0.12%. Source material: naive CD4+ T cells sorted from blood. Subset of the sample: CD45RA+ positively selected. The origin of the receptors is a man aged 18 to 30 in good health.

This rearrangement joins TRBV13 to TRBJ2-1; 12 bases are shared with TRBD2. The V and J ends lost 1 base and 0 bases, in that order; junction bases with no gene match: 4. Germline V gives CDR1 PRHDT, CDR2 FYEKMQ (reference sequence). The CDR3 loop spans 18 amino acids. For the CDR3, the DNA is TGTGCCAGCAGCTTAGCCGCTAGCGGGAGGGCCTCCTACAATGAGCAGTTCTTC. It translates to CASSLAASGRASYNEQFF.

This sequence joins TRBV18 and TRBJ1-2, with D possibly matching TRBD1 (5 bases). Trimming pared 3 bases from V and 2 bases from J, leaving 19 bases between. The CDR3 length is 17 residues. From germline, CDR1 is KGHSH and CDR2 LQKENI. Here the CDR3 DNA reads TGTGCCAGCTCACCTAACCCCTGGGACGGACGAAACTATGGCTACACCTTC. Residues: CASSPNPWDGRNYGYTF.

This clone was observed a single time. The rearrangement uses TRBV18 and TRBJ1-1; D gene uncertain. The CDR3 sequence is 13 residues long. The V gene's germline CDR1 is KGHSH and CDR2 LQKENI. Trimming took off 2 bases at V and 6 bases at J, with 10 bases between the two ends. The chain's CDR3 is CASSPEEAAEAFF. Here the CDR3 DNA reads TGTGCCAGCTCACCAGAAGAAGCGGCTGAAGCTTTCTTT.

This chain uses TRBV9 with TRBJ1-6; D remains unclear. There are 14 residues in the CDR3. Germline-derived CDR1 and CDR2 are SGDLS and YYNGEE. Trimming pared 0 bases from V and 10 bases from J, leaving 11 bases between. Here the CDR3 reads CASSVDPIGSPLHF. The CDR3 bases are TGTGCCAGCAGCGTAGACCCCATAGGGTCACCCCTCCACTTT.

The chain carries TRBV6-6 and TRBJ2-5; D possibly corresponds to TRBD1 (6 bases). The V end lost 6 bases, the J end lost 4 bases, and 21 bases lay between the germline ends. Germline CDR1 is MNHNY and CDR2 is SVGAGI (reference sequence). The CDR3 consists of 16 residues. The DNA of the CDR3 is TGTGCCAGCAGGGGTTTGGGGGCCGAGGATAGAGAGACCCAGTACTTC. Translating gives CASRGLGAEDRETQYF.

A note on this clone: Mismatch with germline at one junction end may stem from a read error. The chain couples TRBV7-9 to TRBJ1-3; 10 nucleotides match TRBD1. The CDR3 extends over 18 amino acids. Germline CDR1 is SEHNR and CDR2 is FQNEAQ (reference sequence). CDR3 nucleotides: TGTGCCAGCAGCTACGTGACAGGGGGCTTCCTCTCTGGAGACACCATATATTTT. This gives the protein CASSYVTGGFLSGDTIYF.

CDR3 in amino acids: CASSPERSTEAFF. CDR3 nucleotides: TGCGCCAGCAGCCCCGAGAGATCCACTGAAGCTTTCTTT. The rearrangement uses TRBV5-1 and TRBJ1-1; D gene unclear. This CDR3 is 13 amino acids long. Per germline, CDR1 SGHRS and CDR2 YFSETQ. The V and J ends lost 4 bases and 4 bases respectively, with 11 bases between them.

Remarks on this clone: The same CDR3 also results from other DNA sequences found in this sample. The chain is built from TRBV5-4 and TRBJ2-3, with D possibly being TRBD2 (5 bases). The CDR3 is 15 amino acids. The germline V and J ends were trimmed by 0 bases and 0 bases, with 8 bases remaining between them. Germline values: CDR1 SGHNT, CDR2 YYREEE (reference sequence). The CDR3 spells CASSLGRTSTDTQYF. CDR3 nucleotide sequence: TGTGCCAGCAGCTTGGGGCGGACTAGCACAGATACGCAGTATTTT.